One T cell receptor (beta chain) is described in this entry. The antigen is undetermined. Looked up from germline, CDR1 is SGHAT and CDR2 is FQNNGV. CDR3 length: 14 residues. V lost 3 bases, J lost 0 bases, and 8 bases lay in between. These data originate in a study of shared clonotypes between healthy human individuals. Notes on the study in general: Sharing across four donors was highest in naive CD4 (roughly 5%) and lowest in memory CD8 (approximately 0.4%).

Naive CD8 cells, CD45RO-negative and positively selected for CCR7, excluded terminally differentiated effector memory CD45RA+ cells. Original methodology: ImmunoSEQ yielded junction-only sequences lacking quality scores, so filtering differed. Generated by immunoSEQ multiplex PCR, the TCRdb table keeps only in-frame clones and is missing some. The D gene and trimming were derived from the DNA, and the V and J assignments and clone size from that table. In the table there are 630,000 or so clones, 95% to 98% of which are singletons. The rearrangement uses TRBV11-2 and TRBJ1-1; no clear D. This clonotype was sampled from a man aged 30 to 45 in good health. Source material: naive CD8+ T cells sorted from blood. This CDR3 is CASSFGVLNTEAFF. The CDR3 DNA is TGTGCCAGCAGCTTTGGGGTTCTGAACACTGAAGCTTTCTTT.